The T cell receptor beta chain under discussion was sequenced for a study of T-cell memory formation after mild COVID-19. Constant-segment primers were used for 5'RACE, and the resulting TCR alpha and TCR beta cDNA libraries carried sample barcodes and UMIs. TCRdb re-derived calls from the 5' RACE reads in MiXCR, one entry per CDR3 protein. Among 200,000 or so distinct CDR3 sequences, approximately 16% were seen once, and the ten largest hold around 1.9%. The CDR3 is 12 amino acids. The V and J ends lost 3 bases and 6 bases respectively, with 5 bases between them. General study points: Most CD4+ clones that shrank were in CM and EM, while CD8+ ones turned up in EMRA. Pre-infection memory harbored some responding clones, suggesting cross-reactive memory joined.

This clonotype was counted only a few times. What it recognizes is unknown. Sequences were obtained from PBMCs or a T cell subset sorted from them (not recorded which). The V gene is TRBV12-3 or TRBV12-4, the J gene TRBJ2-2; D remains ambiguous. The receptor was isolated from an adult woman who had mild COVID-19 (a few samples of this study predate the infection). Cell type and time point are not known. This chain's CDR3 is CASSFAAGELFF. CDR3 DNA: TGTGCCAGCAGTTTCGCAGCCGGGGAGCTGTTTTTT.